The 20 T cell receptor beta chains given below trace back to one sample, sequenced in a study of beta chain features in type 1 diabetes. The whole isolated RNA underwent reverse transcription, so sequencing captured expressed TCRB transcripts. Only in-frame clones appear in the TCRdb table, and some are missing; sequencing was by immunoSEQ multiplex PCR. The sample shows roughly 150,000 clones, just over 8% of them seen only once. Regarding the study as a whole: In every one of the four CD4+ subsets, TCRB CDR3s were moderately but significantly shorter in Type 1 diabetes patients.

No antigens are known for them. The sample was central memory CD4+ T cells from blood. Receptors were obtained from a woman between 18 and 29 years old with type 1 diabetes.

The V gene is TRBV7-2, the J gene TRBJ2-5; D perhaps matches TRBD2 (5 bases). The CDR3 has 13 residues. V dropped 5 bases and J dropped 1 base, with 8 bases sitting between them. Germline assignment: CDR1 SGHTA and CDR2 FQGNSA. The CDR3 reads CASSLGLQETQYF. The CDR3, as DNA: TGTGCCAGCAGCCTCGGACTCCAAGAGACCCAGTACTTC.

The chain links TRBV2 to TRBJ2-7; D is unresolved. Germline loops: CDR1 SNHLY, CDR2 FYNNEI. The CDR3 is made up of 12 amino acids. The V end was cut by 6 bases, the J end by 4 bases, with 10 bases between. In DNA form, the CDR3 reads TGTGCCAGCAGGGAGAACGGGTACGAGCAGTACTTC. Translated, it gives CASRENGYEQYF.

This clone was seen more than once but under ten times. V usage is TRBV14 and J usage is TRBJ2-2; D may be TRBD2 (6 bases). Trimming removed 0 bases at V and 8 bases at J, with 10 bases between. The CDR3 has 14 amino acids. Germline lookup yields CDR1 SGHDN and CDR2 FVKESK. The CDR3 reads CASSQDYGGGELFF. Written as DNA, the CDR3 is TGTGCCAGCAGCCAAGATTACGGGGGAGGGGAGCTGTTTTTT.

This rearrangement joins TRBV28 to TRBJ1-2; TRBD1 matches 7 bases. The CDR3 spans 14 residues. Germline V gene sequence: CDR1 MDHEN, CDR2 SYDVKM. V lost 5 bases, J lost 6 bases, and 9 bases stayed unmatched. The CDR3 reads CASSPEDRDHGYTF. The CDR3 region has the DNA TGTGCCAGCAGTCCCGAAGACAGGGACCATGGCTACACCTTC.

The V call is TRBV7-3, the J call TRBJ2-3; 11 bases are shared with TRBD1. Germline lookup yields CDR1 SGHTA and CDR2 FQGTGA. This CDR3 is 14 amino acids long. V gave up 7 bases and J gave up 4 bases; unmatched junction bases: 4. CDR3 in DNA: TGTGCCAGCAAAAGGGACAGGGGGTCAGATACGCAGTATTTT. Protein sequence: CASKRDRGSDTQYF.

This clone showed up just a few times. The rearrangement links TRBV15 to TRBJ2-2, with TRBD1 matching 9 bases. This CDR3 is 15 amino acids long. V shed 5 bases and J 6 bases; nucleotides not matched to a gene: 7. CDR1 and CDR2 (germline): LNHNV, YYDKDF (reference sequence). In DNA form, the CDR3 reads TGTGCCACCAGCGTCCGGGACAGGGACTCCGGGGAGCTGTTTTTT. It is translated as CATSVRDRDSGELFF.

This clone turned up a few times. The chain recombines TRBV19 with TRBJ1-1; 9 nucleotides line up with TRBD1. Losses at the gene ends were 5 bases for V and 4 bases for J; bases not matched to a gene: 5. Germline assignment: CDR1 LNHDA and CDR2 SQIVND (reference sequence). The CDR3 covers 14 residues. CDR3 loop: CASSPPDRGTEAFF. CDR3 nucleotides: TGTGCCAGTAGTCCCCCGGACAGGGGCACTGAAGCTTTCTTT.

J is TRBJ2-7 and V is TRBV10-3; 8 bases align to TRBD1. Trimming at V came to 6 bases and at J to 2 bases, leaving 9 bases not matched to a gene. Germline CDR1 and CDR2: ENHRY and SYGVKD. The CDR3 consists of 15 residues. The CDR3 region has the DNA TGTGCCATCAGACCAGGAACAGGGGGAACCTACGAGCAGTACTTC. Translated, it gives CAIRPGTGGTYEQYF.

The table lists this clone with a few counts. The V and J genes are TRBV6-5 and TRBJ2-6, with D possibly matching TRBD1 (5 bases). From germline, CDR1 is MNHEY and CDR2 SVGAGI. The V end was cut by 5 bases, the J end by 1 base, with 6 bases between. This CDR3 contains 14 residues. CDR3 loop: CASSRQSGANVLTF. In DNA form, the CDR3 reads TGTGCCAGCAGTAGACAGTCTGGGGCCAACGTCCTGACTTTC.

This clone occurred a few times. The sample contains more than one DNA sequence encoding this CDR3. The genes are TRBV30 and TRBJ1-5; D perhaps matches TRBD1 (5 bases). V lost 2 bases, J lost 2 bases, and 7 bases lay in between. Per the germline V gene, CDR1 is GTSNPN and CDR2 is SVGIG (reference sequence). The CDR3 loop spans 13 amino acids. The CDR3 sequence is CAWSLQGNQPQHF. The CDR3 coding sequence is TGTGCCTGGAGTTTACAGGGCAATCAGCCCCAGCATTTT.

This clone occurred a few times. Other nucleotide sequences in the sample specify the same CDR3. The V and J genes are TRBV25-1 and TRBJ1-5, with 7 bases identical to TRBD1. J was trimmed by 2 bases and V by 6 bases; bases with no gene match: 4. There are 14 residues in the CDR3. The V gene's germline CDR1 is MGHDK and CDR2 SYGVNS. In nucleotides, the CDR3 is TGTGCCAGCAGCCAAACAGGGGGCAATCAGCCCCAGCATTTT. Its protein is CASSQTGGNQPQHF. Looking up the rest from reference TRBV25-1 and TRBJ1-5 gives the full variable domain: EADIYQTPRYLVIGTGKKITLECSQTMGHDKMYWYQQDPGMELHLIHYSYGVNSTEKGDLSSESTVSRIRTEHFPLTLESARPSHTSQYLCASSQTGGNQPQHFGDGTRLSIL.

The V gene is TRBV18, the J gene TRBJ1-1; weak D call: TRBD1 (5 bases). Trimming left V 1 base short and J 5 bases short, with 14 bases between. This CDR3 comprises 15 residues. Germline V gives CDR1 KGHSH, CDR2 LQKENI. The CDR3 bases are TGTGCCAGCTCACCACTATCGGGGGGTACGACTGAAGCTTTCTTT. Translating gives CASSPLSGGTTEAFF.

This clone showed up just a few times. The chain combines TRBV6-5 with TRBJ2-1; 13 nucleotides line up with TRBD2. The CDR3 covers 14 residues. Germline-derived CDR1 and CDR2 are MNHEY and SVGAGI. V shed 7 bases and J 15 bases; nucleotides not matched to a gene: 12. Here the CDR3 reads CASKPGLAGRGLFF. The DNA of the CDR3 is TGTGCCAGCAAGCCGGGACTAGCGGGAAGGGGGCTGTTCTTC.

This clone was seen repeatedly, ten times or more. The chain recombines TRBV28 with TRBJ2-7; 7 bases align to TRBD2. V trimming: 3 bases; J trimming: 0 bases; junction bases outside the gene matches: 5. The CDR3 is 15 amino acids. Germline CDR1 reads MDHEN; CDR2 reads SYDVKM. The CDR3 DNA follows: TGTGCCAGCAGTTTTCATAGGGACTACTCCTACGAGCAGTACTTC. Its protein product is CASSFHRDYSYEQYF.

Details on this clone: This CDR3 fails to terminate in the conserved phenylalanine or tryptophan, so it likely reflects a read error. It is unclear where the CDR3 begins or ends on the DNA, so no DNA is shown, and the CDR3 is as TCRdb lists it. The chain joins TRBV18 to TRBJ2-7; the D segment call TRBD2 is taken from the table without a DNA check. The CDR3 is 13 amino acids long, termini counted. CDR1 and CDR2 from the germline V gene are KGHSH and LQKENI. CDR3 loop: CASSPSGLAGPVL.

This clone was detected only a few times. This chain links TRBV19 with TRBJ1-1, with D maybe TRBD1 (6 bases). This CDR3 has 14 amino acids. Germline V gives CDR1 LNHDA, CDR2 SQIVND (reference sequence). The V end lost 4 bases, the J end lost 4 bases, and 13 bases lay between the germline ends. The CDR3, as DNA: TGTGCCAGTAGTAAGGCGGGGGCAATCACTGAAGCTTTCTTT. Its translation is CASSKAGAITEAFF.

The chain carries TRBV7-9 and TRBJ1-5, with a weak D call TRBD1 (5 bases). The CDR3 runs to 13 residues. V was trimmed by 4 bases and J by 4 bases, leaving 8 bases between them. Germline CDR1 is SEHNR and CDR2 is FQNEAQ (reference sequence). CDR3 DNA: TGTGCCAGCAGCTACGACAGTAATCAGCCCCAGCATTTT. As protein: CASSYDSNQPQHF.

The genes are TRBV5-6 and TRBJ1-2; unclear D gene. V was shortened by 0 bases and J by 3 bases, with 9 bases between the two germline ends. The length of the CDR3 is 14 residues. CDR1 and CDR2 (germline): SGHDT, YYEEEE. The CDR3 spells CASSLGGSYYGYTF. DNA for the CDR3: TGTGCCAGCAGCTTGGGAGGCAGTTACTATGGCTACACCTTC. The full variable domain, in which reference TRBV5-6 and TRBJ1-2 provide the parts outside the CDR3, is DAGVTQSPTHLIKTRGQQVTLRCSPKSGHDTVSWYQQALGQGPQFIFQYYEEEERQRGNFPDRFSGHQFPNYSSELNVNALLLGDSALYLCASSLGGSYYGYTFGSGTRLTVV.

This CDR3 reads CASRVWGLPNTDTQYF. The CDR3 DNA reads as TGCGCCAGCAGGGTCTGGGGCCTACCAAACACAGATACGCAGTATTTT. The chain links TRBV5-1 to TRBJ2-3, with a tentative D call TRBD1 (5 bases). This CDR3 has 16 residues. Germline V gives CDR1 SGHRS, CDR2 YFSETQ. V was cut by 5 bases and J by 2 bases, with 18 bases left in between.

This clone was seen more than once but under ten times. The chain combines TRBV29-1 with TRBJ2-7; D is uncertain. CDR1 SQVTM and CDR2 ANQGSEA come from the germline V gene. CDR3 length: 12 amino acids. Between the trimmed V and J ends, which lost 4 bases and 1 base, there was a span of 8 bases. The CDR3 loop reads CSVGGRSYEQYF. Written as DNA, the CDR3 is TGCAGCGTTGGTGGCCGTTCCTACGAGCAGTACTTC.